This TCR beta chain was sequenced in a study of CD4 T cells in relation to SARS-CoV-2 and coronaviruses. At the level of the study: Negative control cultures got HIV-1 Nef peptides or no peptide.

Unexposed donor CD4+ T cells date from about 2011-2019, before the COVID-19 pandemic. CD4+ T cells were isolated from the cells after 10 days of culture. Comments on this clone: Its antigen is as yet unknown.

Here immunoSEQ multiplex PCR was the method, and the copy in TCRdb shows in-frame clones only, minus some. The top ten clones hold over 25% of a sample with some 19,000 clones, about 80% of them seen once. This TCR was sampled from a human donor in good health. Sequencing input: CD4+ T cells from PBMCs, cultured in vitro.

This CDR3 reads CASKRGIVTDTQYF. CDR3 sequence (DNA): TGCGCCAGCAAGAGGGGTATTGTGACAGATACGCAGTATTTT. The chain joins TRBV5-1 to TRBJ2-3, with D perhaps assigned TRBD1 or TRBD2 (5 bases each). The CDR3 has 14 residues. V lost 6 bases to trimming and J lost 3 bases, with 14 bases between them. From germline, CDR1 is SGHRS and CDR2 YFSETQ. Full variable domain (outside the CDR3, taken from reference TRBV5-1 and TRBJ2-3): KAGVTQTPRYLIKTRGQQVTLSCSPISGHRSVSWYQQTPGQGLQFLFEYFSETQRNKGNFPGRFSGRQFSNSRSEMNVSTLELGDSALYLCASKRGIVTDTQYFGPGTRLTVL.